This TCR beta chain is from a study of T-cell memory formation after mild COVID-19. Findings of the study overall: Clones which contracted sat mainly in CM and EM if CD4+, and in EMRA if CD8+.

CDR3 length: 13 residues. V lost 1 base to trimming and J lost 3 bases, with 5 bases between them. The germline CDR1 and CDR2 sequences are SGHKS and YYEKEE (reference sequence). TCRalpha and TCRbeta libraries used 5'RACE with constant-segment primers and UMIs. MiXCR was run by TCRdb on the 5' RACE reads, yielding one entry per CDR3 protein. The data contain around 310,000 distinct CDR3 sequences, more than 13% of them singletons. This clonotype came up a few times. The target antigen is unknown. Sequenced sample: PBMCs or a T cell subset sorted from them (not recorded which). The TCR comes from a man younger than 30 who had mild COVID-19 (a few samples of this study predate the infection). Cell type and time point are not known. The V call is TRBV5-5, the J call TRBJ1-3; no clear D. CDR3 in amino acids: CASSLLYGNTIYF. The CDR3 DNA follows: TGTGCCAGCAGCTTGCTATATGGAAACACCATATATTTT. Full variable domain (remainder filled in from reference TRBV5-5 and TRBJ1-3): DAGVTQSPTHLIKTRGQQVTLRCSPISGHKSVSWYQQVLGQGPQFIFQYYEKEERGRGNFPDRFSARQFPNYSSELNVNALLLGDSALYLCASSLLYGNTIYFGEGSWLTVV.